This T cell receptor beta chain was retrieved from a study of spatial heterogeneity in lung cancer. Study-wide results and limits: At resection, ubiquitous expanded tumor TCRs appeared in blood more than at follow-up.

Trimming stripped 1 base from V and 4 bases from J, with 10 bases between. Germline assignment: CDR1 LGHNA and CDR2 YNFKEQ. CDR3 size: 14 residues. Time point of the sample: blood at routine non-recurrence follow-up after resection. Whole RNA, which was extracted from tumor, nontumor lung tissue or frozen PBMC, was sequenced without any cell sorting. TCRdb independently ran MiXCR on the 5' RACE reads; one entry per CDR3 protein. The table lists 25,000 to 35,000 distinct CDR3 sequences, approximately 5.1% of them singletons. This clonotype was recorded many times. Antigen: not known. The clonotype was recovered from a female donor with early-stage non-small cell lung cancer. This chain connects TRBV4-2 to TRBJ2-5; TRBD2 might be the D (5 bases). The sequences come from PBMCs, collected at follow-up. CDR3 in DNA: TGTGCCAGCAGCCAAGCCACTAGTGGAGAGACCCAGTACTTC. It codes for CASSQATSGETQYF.